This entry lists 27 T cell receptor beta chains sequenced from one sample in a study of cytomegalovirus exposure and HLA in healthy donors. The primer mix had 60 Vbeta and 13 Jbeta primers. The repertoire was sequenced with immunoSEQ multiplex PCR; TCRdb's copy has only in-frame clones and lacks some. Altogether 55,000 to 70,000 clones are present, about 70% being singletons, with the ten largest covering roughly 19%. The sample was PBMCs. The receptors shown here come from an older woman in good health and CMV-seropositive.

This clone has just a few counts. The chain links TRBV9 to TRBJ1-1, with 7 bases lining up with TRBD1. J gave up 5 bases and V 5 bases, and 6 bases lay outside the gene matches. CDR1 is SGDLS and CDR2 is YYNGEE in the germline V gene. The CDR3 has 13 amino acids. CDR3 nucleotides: TGTGCCAGCAGTACGACAGGGAAGACTGAAGCTTTCTTT. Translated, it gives CASSTTGKTEAFF.

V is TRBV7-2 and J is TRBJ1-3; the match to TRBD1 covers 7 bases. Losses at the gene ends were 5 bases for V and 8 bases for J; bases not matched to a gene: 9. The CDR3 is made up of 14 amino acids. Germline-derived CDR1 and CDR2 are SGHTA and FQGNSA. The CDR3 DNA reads TGTGCCAGCAGCCTGGACAGGTCCGGCGACACCATATATTTT. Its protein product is CASSLDRSGDTIYF.

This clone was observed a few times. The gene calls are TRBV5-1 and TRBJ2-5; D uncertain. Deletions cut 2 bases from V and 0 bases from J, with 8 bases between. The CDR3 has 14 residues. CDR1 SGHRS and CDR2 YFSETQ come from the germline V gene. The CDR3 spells CASSFNKNQETQYF. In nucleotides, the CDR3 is TGCGCCAGCAGCTTCAACAAGAACCAAGAGACCCAGTACTTC.

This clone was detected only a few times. CDR3 loop: CASSQGRTSGGQETQYF. The CDR3 DNA is TGTGCCAGCAGCCAGGGGAGGACTAGCGGGGGGCAAGAGACCCAGTACTTC. J is TRBJ2-5 and V is TRBV14, with TRBD2 matching over 14 bases. The J segment lost 2 bases and the V segment lost 3 bases, leaving 5 bases of the junction unmatched. Germline CDR1 is SGHDN and CDR2 is FVKESK. CDR3 size: 17 residues.

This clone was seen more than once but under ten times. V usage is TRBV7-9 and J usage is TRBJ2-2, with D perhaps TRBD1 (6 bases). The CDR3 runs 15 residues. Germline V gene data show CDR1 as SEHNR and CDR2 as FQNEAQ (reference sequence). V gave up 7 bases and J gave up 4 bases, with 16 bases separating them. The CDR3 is CASTPARGFTGELFF. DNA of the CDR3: TGTGCCAGCACCCCAGCGAGGGGGTTCACCGGGGAGCTGTTTTTT. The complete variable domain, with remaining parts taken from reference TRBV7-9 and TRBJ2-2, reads DTGVSQNPRHKITKRGQNVTFRCDPISEHNRLYWYRQTLGQGPEFLTYFQNEAQLEKSRLLSDRFSAERPKGSFSTLEIQRTEQGDSAMYLCASTPARGFTGELFFGEGSRLTVL.

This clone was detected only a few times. The CDR3 coding sequence is TGTGCCAGCAGCTCAACGGACAGGGACAATGAGCAGTTCTTC. Its protein is CASSSTDRDNEQFF. The rearrangement links TRBV9 to TRBJ2-1; TRBD1 agrees at 8 bases. The ends lost 4 bases at V and 5 bases at J; junction bases unmatched: 5. Germline-derived CDR1 and CDR2 are SGDLS and YYNGEE. The CDR3 runs to 14 residues.

CDR3 in amino acids: CASRPIRGGAYNEQFF. CDR3 DNA: TGTGCCAGCAGGCCTATTAGGGGGGGGGCCTACAATGAGCAGTTCTTC. The chain recombines TRBV11-2 with TRBJ2-1; tentative D call: TRBD2 (7 bases). The germline V gene encodes CDR1 SGHAT and CDR2 FQNNGV. With 6 bases removed from V and 2 bases from J, the gap between germline ends came to 17 bases. CDR3 length equals 16 residues.

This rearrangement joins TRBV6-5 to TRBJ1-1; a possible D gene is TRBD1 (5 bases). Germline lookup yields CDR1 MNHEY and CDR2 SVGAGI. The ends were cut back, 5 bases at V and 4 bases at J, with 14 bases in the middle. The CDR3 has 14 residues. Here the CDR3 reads CASSDWDGATEAFF. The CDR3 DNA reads TGTGCCAGCAGTGACTGGGATGGGGCCACTGAAGCTTTCTTT.

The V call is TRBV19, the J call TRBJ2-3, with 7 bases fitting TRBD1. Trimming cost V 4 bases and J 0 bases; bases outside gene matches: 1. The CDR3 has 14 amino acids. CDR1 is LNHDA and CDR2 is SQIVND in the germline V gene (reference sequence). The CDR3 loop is CASSRGQSTDTQYF. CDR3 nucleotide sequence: TGTGCCAGTAGTAGGGGACAGAGCACAGATACGCAGTATTTT.

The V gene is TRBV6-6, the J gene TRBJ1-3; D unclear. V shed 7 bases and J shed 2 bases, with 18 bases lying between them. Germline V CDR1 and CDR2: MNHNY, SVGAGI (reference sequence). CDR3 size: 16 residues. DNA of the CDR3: TGTGCCAGCACACCCTCACCCGCGGCAGCTGGAAACACCATATATTTT. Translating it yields CASTPSPAAAGNTIYF.

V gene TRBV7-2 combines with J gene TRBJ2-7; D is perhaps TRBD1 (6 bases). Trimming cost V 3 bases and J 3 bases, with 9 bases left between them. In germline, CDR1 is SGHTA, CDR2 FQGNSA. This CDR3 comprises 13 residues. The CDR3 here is CASSFTGNYEQYF. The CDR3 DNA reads TGTGCCAGCAGCTTCACAGGGAACTACGAGCAGTACTTC.

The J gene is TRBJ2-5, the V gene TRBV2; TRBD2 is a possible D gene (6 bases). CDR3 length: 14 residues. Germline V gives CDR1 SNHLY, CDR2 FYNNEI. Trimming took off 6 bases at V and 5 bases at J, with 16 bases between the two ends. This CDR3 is CASSRTTSGETQYF. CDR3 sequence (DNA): TGTGCCAGCAGCCGGACTACAAGCGGGGAGACCCAGTACTTC.

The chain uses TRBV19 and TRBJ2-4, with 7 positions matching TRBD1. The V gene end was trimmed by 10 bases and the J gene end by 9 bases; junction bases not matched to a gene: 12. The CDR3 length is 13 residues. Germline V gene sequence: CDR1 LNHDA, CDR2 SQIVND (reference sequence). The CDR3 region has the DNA TGTGCCATCCTGGACAGGATTGAAGGCATTCAGTACTTC. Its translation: CAILDRIEGIQYF.

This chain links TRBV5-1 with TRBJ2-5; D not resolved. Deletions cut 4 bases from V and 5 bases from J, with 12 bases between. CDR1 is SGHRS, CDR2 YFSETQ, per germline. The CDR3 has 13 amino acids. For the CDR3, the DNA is TGCGCCAGCAGCCCGACAATTATGGAGACCCAGTACTTC. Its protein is CASSPTIMETQYF.

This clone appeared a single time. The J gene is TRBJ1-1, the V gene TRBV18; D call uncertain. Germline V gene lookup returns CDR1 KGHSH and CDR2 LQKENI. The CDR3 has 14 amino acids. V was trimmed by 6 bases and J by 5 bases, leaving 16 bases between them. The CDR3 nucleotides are TGTGCCAGCTCCCCTCAGGAGGCACGAACTGAAGCTTTCTTT. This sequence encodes CASSPQEARTEAFF.

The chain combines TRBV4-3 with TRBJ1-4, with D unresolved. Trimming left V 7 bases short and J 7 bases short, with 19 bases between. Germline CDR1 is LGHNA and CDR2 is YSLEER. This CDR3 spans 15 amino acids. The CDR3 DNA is TGCGCCAGCACCTCCGAAGGTGGACTCGGTGAAAAACTGTTTTTT. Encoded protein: CASTSEGGLGEKLFF.

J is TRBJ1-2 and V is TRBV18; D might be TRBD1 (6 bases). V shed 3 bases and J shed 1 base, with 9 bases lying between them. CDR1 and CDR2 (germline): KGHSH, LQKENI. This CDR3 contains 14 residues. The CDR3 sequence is CASSPGQDNYGYTF. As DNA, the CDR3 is TGTGCCAGCTCACCGGGACAAGATAACTATGGCTACACCTTC.

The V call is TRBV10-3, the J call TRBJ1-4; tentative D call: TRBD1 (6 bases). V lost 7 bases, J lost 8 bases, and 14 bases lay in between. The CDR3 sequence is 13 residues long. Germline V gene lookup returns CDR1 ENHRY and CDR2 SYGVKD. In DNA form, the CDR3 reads TGTGCCATCAAGGGGGGGCAGGAAGAAAAACTGTTTTTT. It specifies CAIKGGQEEKLFF.

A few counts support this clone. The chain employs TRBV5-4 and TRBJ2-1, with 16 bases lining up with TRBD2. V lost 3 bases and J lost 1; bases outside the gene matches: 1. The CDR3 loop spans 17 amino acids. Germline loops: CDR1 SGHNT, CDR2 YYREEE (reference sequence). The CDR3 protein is CASSSGLAGGSYNEQFF. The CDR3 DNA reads TGTGCCAGCAGCTCGGGACTAGCGGGGGGGTCCTACAATGAGCAGTTCTTC.

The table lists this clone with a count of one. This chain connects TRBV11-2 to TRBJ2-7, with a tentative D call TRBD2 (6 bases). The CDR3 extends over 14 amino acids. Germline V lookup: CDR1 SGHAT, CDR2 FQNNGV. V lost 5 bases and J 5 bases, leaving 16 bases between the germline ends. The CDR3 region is CASSTLNTGDEQYF. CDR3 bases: TGTGCCAGCAGCACACTCAACACGGGGGACGAGCAGTACTTC.

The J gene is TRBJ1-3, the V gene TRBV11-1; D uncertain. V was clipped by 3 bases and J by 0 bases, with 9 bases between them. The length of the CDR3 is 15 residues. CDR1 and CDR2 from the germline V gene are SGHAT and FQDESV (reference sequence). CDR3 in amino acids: CASSFLGVSGNTIYF. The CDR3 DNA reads TGTGCCAGCAGCTTCTTGGGAGTCTCTGGAAACACCATATATTTT. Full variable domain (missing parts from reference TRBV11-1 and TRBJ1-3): EAEVAQSPRYKITEKSQAVAFWCDPISGHATLYWYRQILGQGPELLVQFQDESVVDDSQLPKDRFSAERLKGVDSTLKIQPAELGDSAMYLCASSFLGVSGNTIYFGEGSWLTVV.

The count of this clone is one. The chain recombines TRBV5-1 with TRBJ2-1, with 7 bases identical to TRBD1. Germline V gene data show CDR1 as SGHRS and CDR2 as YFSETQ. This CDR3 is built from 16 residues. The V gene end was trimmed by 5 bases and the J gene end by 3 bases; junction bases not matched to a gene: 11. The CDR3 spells CASSAPRAGGYNEQFF. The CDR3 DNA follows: TGCGCCAGCAGTGCCCCCAGGGCAGGGGGCTACAATGAGCAGTTCTTC.

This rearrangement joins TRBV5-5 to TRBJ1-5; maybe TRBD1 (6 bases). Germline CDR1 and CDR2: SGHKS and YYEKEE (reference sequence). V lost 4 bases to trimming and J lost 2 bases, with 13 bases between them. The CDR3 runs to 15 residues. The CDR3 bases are TGTGCCAGCAGCCCTACAGGGCCCGGCAATCAGCCCCAGCATTTT. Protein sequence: CASSPTGPGNQPQHF.

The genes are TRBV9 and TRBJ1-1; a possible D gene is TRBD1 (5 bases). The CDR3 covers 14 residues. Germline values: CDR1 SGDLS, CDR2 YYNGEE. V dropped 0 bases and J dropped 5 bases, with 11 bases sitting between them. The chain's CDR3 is CASSVEGEATEAFF. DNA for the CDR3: TGTGCCAGCAGCGTAGAAGGGGAGGCAACTGAAGCTTTCTTT.

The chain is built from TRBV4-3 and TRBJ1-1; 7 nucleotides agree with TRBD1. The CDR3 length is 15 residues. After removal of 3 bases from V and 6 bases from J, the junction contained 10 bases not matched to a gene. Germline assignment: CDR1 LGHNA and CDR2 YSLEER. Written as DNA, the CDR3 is TGCGCCAGCAGCCATATTACAATTCAGGGGGCTGAAGCTTTCTTT. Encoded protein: CASSHITIQGAEAFF.

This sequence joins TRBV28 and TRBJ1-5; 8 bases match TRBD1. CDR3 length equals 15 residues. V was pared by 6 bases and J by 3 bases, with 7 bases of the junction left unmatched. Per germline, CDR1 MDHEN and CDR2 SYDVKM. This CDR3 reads CASRQGGDPNQPQHF. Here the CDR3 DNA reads TGTGCCAGCAGACAGGGGGGAGATCCCAATCAGCCCCAGCATTTT.

CDR3 coding DNA: TGTGCCAGCACTGCCAGTTCCTACGAGCAGTACTTC. Amino acid sequence: CASTASSYEQYF. The chain is built from TRBV6-6 and TRBJ2-7, with no clear D. Germline values: CDR1 MNHNY, CDR2 SVGAGI (reference sequence). The CDR3 covers 12 residues. Trimming shortened V by 7 bases and J by 1 base, and 8 bases separated the two germline ends.